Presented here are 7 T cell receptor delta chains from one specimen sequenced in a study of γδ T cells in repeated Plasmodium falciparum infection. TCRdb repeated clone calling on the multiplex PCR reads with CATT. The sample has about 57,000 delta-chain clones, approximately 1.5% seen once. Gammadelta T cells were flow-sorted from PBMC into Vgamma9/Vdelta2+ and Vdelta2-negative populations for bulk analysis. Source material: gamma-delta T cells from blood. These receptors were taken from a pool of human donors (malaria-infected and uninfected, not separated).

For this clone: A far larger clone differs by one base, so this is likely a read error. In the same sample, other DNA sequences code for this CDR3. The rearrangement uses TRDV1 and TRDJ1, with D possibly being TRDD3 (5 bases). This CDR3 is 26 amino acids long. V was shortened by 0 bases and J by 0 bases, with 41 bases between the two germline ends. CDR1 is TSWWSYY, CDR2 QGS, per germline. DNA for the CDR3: TGTGCTCTTGGGGAACTAGGAGTCAAAGGCTTTTCGACTGGAGGATTCTCACACCTGTACACCGATAAACTCATCTTT. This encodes CALGELGVKGFSTGGFSHLYTDKLIF.

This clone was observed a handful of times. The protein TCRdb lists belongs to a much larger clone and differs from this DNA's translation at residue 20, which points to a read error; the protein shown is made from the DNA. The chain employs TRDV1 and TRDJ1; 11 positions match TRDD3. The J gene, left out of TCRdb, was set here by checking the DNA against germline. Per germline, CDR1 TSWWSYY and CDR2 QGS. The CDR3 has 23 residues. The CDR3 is CALGEPGFLSNLLGDIKTDRLIF. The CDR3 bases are TGTGCTCTTGGGGAACCTGGCTTCCTTTCAAACCTACTGGGGGATATAAAAACGGATAGACTCATCTTT.

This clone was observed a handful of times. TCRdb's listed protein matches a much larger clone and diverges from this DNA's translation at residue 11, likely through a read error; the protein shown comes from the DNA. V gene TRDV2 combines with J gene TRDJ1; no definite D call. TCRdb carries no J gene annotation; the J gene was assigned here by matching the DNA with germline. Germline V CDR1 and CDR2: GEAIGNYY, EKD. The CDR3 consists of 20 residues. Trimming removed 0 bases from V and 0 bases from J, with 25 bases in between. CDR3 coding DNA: TGTGCCTGTGACACCGTAAGGCTTACTTGGAGATCCCCCTACACCGATAAACTCATCTTT. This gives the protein CACDTVRLTWRSPYTDKLIF.

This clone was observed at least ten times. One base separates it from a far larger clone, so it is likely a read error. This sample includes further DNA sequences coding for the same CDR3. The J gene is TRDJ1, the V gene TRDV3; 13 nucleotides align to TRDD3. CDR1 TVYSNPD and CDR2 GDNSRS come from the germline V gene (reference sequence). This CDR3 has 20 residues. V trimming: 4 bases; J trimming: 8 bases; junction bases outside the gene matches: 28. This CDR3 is CAWRNPSFTGGYVHRGKLIF. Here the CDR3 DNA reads TGTGCCTGGAGAAACCCCTCCTTCACTGGGGGATACGTCCACCGGGGAAAACTCATCTTT.

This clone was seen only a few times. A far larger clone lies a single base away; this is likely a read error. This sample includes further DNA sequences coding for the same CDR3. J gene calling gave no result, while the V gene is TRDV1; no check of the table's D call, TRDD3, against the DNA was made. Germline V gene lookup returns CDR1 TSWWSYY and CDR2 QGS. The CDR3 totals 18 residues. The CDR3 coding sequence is TGTGCTCTTGGGGAACTAGATGGGATACTTCCGTACACCGATAAACTCATCTTC. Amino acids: CALGELDGILPYTDKLIF.

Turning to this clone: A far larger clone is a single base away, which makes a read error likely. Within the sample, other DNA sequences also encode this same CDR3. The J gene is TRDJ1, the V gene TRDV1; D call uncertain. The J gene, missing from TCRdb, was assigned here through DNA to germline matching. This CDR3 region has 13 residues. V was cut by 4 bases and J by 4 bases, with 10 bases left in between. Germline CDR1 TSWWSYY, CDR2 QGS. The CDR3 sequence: CALGASPHDKLIF. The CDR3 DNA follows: TGTGCTCTTGGGGCGTCGCCCCACGATAAACTCATCTTT.

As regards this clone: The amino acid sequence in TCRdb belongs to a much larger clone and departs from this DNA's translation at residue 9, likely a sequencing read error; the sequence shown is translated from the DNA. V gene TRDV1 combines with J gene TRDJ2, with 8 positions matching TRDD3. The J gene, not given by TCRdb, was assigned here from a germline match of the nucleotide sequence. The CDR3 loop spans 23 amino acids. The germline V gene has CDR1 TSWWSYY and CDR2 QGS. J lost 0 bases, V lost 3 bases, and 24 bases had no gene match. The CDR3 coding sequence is TGTGCTCTTGGGGATCCCCCGGAAGATTGGGGGATTGTGTCTATCCCTTTGACAGCACAACTCTTCTTT. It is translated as CALGDPPEDWGIVSIPLTAQLFF.